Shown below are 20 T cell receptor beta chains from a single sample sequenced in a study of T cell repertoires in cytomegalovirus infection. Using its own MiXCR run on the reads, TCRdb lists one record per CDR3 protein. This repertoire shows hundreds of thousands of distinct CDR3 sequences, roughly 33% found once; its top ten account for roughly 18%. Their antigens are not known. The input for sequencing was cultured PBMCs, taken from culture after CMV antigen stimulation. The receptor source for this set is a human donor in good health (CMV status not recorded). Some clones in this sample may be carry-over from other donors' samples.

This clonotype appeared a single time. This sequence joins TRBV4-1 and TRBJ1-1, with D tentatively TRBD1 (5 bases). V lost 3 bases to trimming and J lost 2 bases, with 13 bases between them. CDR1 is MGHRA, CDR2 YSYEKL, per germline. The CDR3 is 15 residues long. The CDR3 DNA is TGCGCCAGCAGCCAGGCCCTGGACACAAACACTGAAGCTTTCTTT. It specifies CASSQALDTNTEAFF.

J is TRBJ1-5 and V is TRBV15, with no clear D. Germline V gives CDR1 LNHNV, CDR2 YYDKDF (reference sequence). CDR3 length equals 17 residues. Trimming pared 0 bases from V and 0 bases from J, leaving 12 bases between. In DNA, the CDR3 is TGTGCCACCAGCAGAGATCTTGGCGGGAATAGCAATCAGCCCCAGCATTTT. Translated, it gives CATSRDLGGNSNQPQHF.

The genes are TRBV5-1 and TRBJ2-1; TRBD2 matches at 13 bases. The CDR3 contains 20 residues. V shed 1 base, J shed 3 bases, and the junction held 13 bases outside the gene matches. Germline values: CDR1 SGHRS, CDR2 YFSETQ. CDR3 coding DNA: TGCGCCAGCAGCTTGATTGGACTAGCGGGAGCGTTCCGGGGCTACAATGAGCAGTTCTTC. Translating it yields CASSLIGLAGAFRGYNEQFF.

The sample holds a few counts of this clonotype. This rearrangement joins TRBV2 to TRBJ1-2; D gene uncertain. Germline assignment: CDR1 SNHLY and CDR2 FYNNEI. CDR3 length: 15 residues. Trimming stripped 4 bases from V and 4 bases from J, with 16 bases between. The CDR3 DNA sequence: TGTGCCAGCAGTGCTATGGTTCTTTCGGGCTATGGCTACACCTTC. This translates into CASSAMVLSGYGYTF.

CDR3: CASSHDRGRSGANVLTF. CDR3 nucleotides: TGTGCCAGCAGCCATGACAGGGGACGCTCTGGGGCCAACGTCCTGACTTTC. This chain joins TRBV7-6 and TRBJ2-6, with 8 bases fitting TRBD1. CDR3 length: 17 amino acids. The junction had 6 bases not matched to a gene; V was cut back by 5 bases and J by 0 bases. Germline lookup yields CDR1 SGHVS and CDR2 FNYEAQ.

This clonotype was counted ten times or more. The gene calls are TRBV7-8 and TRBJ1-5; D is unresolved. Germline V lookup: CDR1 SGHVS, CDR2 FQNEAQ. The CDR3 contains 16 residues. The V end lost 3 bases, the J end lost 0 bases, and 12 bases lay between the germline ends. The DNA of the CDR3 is TGTGCCAGCAGCTTGAGCCGGGTTTATAGCAATCAGCCCCAGCATTTT. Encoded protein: CASSLSRVYSNQPQHF.

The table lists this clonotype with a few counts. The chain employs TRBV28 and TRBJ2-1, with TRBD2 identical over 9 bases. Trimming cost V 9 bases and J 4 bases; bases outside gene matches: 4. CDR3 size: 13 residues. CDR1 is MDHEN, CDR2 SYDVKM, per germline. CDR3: CASETSGYNEQFF. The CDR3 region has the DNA TGTGCCAGTGAGACTAGCGGATACAATGAGCAGTTCTTC.

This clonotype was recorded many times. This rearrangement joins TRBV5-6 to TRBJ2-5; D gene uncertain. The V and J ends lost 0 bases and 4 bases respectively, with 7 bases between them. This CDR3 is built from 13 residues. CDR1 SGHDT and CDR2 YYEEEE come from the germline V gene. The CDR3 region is CASSLGTVETQYF. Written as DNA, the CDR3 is TGTGCCAGCAGCTTGGGGACGGTAGAGACCCAGTACTTC.

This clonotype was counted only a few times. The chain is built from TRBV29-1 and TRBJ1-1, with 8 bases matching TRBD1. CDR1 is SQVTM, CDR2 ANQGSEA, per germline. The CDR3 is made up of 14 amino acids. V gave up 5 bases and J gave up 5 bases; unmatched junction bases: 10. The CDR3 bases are TGCAGCGTTTCAGGGGGCGGCTTAAGGACTGAAGCTTTCTTT. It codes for CSVSGGGLRTEAFF.

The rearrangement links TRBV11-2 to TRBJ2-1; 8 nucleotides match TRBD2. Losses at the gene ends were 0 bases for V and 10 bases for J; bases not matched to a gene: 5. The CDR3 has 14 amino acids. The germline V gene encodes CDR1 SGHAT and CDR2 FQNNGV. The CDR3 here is CASSLDLAGPEQFF. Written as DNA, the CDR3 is TGTGCCAGCAGCTTAGATCTAGCGGGCCCCGAGCAGTTCTTC.

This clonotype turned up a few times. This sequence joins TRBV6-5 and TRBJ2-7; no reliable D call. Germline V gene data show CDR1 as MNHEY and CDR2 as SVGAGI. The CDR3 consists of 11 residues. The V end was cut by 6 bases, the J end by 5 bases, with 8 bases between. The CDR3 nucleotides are TGTGCCAGCAGGAAAAAGGACGAGCAGTACTTC. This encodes CASRKKDEQYF.

The CDR3 region is CASSEAGLAGDVETQYF. CDR3 bases: TGTGCCAGCAGTGAGGCCGGGCTAGCGGGAGACGTAGAGACCCAGTACTTC. The rearrangement uses TRBV6-1 and TRBJ2-5; 10 nucleotides align to TRBD2. V lost 3 bases to trimming and J lost 4 bases; unmatched junction nucleotides: 11. The CDR3 extends over 17 amino acids. Germline loops: CDR1 MNHNS, CDR2 SASEGT.

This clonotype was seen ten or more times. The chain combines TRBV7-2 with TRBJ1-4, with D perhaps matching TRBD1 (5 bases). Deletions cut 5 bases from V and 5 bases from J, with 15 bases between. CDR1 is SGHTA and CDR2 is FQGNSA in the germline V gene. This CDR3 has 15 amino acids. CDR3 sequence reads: CASSAGRAGNEKLFF. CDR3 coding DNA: TGTGCCAGCAGCGCCGGGCGGGCAGGGAATGAAAAACTGTTTTTT.

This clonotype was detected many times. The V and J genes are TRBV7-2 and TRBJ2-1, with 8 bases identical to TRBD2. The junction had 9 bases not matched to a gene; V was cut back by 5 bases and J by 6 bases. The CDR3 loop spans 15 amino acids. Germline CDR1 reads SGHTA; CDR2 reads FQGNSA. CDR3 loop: CASSPQSGGGNEQFF. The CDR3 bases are TGTGCCAGCAGCCCGCAGAGCGGGGGTGGCAATGAGCAGTTCTTC.

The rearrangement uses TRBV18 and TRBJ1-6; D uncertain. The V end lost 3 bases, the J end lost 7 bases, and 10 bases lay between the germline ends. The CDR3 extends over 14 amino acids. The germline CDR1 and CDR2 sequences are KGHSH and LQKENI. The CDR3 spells CASSPASQNSPLHF. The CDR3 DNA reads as TGTGCCAGCTCACCGGCCAGCCAAAATTCACCCCTCCACTTT.

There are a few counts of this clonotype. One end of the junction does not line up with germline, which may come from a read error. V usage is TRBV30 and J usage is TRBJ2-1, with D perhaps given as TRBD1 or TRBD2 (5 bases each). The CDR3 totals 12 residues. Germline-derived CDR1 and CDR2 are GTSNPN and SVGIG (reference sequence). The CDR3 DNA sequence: TGTGCCTGGAGTTTACTTGGCAGGGACCATCGGTTC. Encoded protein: CAWSLLGRDHRF.

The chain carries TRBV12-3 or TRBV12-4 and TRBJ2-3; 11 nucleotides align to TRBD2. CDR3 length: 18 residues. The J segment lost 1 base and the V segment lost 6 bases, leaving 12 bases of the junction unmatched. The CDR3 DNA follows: TGTGCCAGCAGCGGGCTCCTACTAGCGGGGGAGGGCACAGATACGCAGTATTTT. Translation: CASSGLLLAGEGTDTQYF.

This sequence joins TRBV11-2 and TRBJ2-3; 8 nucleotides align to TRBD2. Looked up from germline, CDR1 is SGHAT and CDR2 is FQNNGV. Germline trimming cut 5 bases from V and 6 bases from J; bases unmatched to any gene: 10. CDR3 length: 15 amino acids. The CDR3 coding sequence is TGTGCCAGCAGCGCGGGGGCCAGACTAGCGGATACGCAGTATTTT. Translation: CASSAGARLADTQYF.

The CDR3 DNA reads as TGCAGTGCCGCCCTTCGGGCTAGCGGGGGACGTAGCTCCTACAATGAGCAGTTCTTC. Protein sequence: CSAALRASGGRSSYNEQFF. V gene TRBV20-1 combines with J gene TRBJ2-1, with 10 bases fitting TRBD2. CDR1 is DFQATT, CDR2 SNEGSKA, per germline (reference sequence). The junction had 17 bases not matched to a gene; V was cut back by 6 bases and J by 0 bases. The CDR3 consists of 19 residues.

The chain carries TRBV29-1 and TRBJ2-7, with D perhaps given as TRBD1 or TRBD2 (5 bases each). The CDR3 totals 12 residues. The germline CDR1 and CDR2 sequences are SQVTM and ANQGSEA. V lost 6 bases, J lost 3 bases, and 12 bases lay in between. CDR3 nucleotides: TGCAGCGTGAGGGCTGACAGCTACGAGCAGTACTTC. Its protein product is CSVRADSYEQYF.